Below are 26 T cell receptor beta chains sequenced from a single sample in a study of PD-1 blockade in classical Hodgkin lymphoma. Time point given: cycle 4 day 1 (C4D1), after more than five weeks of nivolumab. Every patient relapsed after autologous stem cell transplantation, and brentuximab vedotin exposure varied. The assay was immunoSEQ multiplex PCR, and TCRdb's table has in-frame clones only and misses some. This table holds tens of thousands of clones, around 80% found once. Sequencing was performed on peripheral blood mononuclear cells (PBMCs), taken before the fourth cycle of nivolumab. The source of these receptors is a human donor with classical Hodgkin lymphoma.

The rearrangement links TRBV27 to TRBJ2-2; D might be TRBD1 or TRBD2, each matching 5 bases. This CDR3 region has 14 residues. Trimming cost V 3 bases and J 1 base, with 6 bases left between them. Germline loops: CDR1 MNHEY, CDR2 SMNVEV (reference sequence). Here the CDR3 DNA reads TGTGCCAGCAGTTTTGGGGGGAACACCGGGGAGCTGTTTTTT. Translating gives CASSFGGNTGELFF.

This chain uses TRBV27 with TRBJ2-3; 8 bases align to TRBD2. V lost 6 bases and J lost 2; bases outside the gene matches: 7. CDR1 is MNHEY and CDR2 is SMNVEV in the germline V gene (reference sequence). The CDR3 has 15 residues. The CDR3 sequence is CASSLLAALTDTQYF. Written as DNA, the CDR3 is TGTGCCAGCAGCCTACTAGCGGCCCTCACAGATACGCAGTATTTT.

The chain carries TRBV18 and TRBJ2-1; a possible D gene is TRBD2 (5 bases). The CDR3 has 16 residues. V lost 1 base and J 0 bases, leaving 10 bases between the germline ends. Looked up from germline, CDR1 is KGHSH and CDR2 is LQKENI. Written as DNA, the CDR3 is TGTGCCAGCTCACCACAGCGGACCTCCTCCTACAATGAGCAGTTCTTC. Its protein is CASSPQRTSSYNEQFF.

The CDR3 nucleotides are TGCGCCAGCAGCTTGGAAACTAGCGGGGTCTCCTACGAGCAGTACTTC. Translation: CASSLETSGVSYEQYF. The chain has TRBV5-1 and TRBJ2-7, with 10 bases lining up with TRBD2. CDR3 length equals 16 residues. Germline CDR1 SGHRS, CDR2 YFSETQ. Germline trimming cut 0 bases from V and 0 bases from J; bases unmatched to any gene: 3.

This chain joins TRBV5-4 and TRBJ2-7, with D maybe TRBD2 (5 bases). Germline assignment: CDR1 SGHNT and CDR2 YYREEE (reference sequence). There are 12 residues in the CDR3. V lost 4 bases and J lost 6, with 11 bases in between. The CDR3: CASSARRSEQYF. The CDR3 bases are TGTGCCAGCAGCGCCCGGAGGAGCGAGCAGTACTTC.

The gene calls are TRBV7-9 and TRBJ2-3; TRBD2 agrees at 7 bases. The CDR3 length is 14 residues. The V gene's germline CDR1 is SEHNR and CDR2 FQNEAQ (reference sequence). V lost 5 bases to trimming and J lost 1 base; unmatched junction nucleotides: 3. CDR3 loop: CASSGDYGTDTQYF. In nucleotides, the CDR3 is TGTGCCAGCAGCGGGGACTACGGCACAGATACGCAGTATTTT. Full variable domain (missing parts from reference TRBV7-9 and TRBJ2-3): DTGVSQNPRHKITKRGQNVTFRCDPISEHNRLYWYRQTLGQGPEFLTYFQNEAQLEKSRLLSDRFSAERPKGSFSTLEIQRTEQGDSAMYLCASSGDYGTDTQYFGPGTRLTVL.

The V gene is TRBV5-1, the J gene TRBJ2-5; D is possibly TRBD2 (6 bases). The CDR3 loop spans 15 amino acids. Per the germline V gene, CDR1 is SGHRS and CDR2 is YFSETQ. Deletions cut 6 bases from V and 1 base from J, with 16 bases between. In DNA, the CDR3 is TGCGCCAGCAAAGATCTGGCTAGCGCCCAAGAGACCCAGTACTTC. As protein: CASKDLASAQETQYF.

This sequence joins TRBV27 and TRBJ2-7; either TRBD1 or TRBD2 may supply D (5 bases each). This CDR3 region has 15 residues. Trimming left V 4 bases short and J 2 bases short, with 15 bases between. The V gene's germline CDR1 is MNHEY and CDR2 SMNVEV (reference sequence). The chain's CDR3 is CASSSTPGTTYEQYF. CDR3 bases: TGTGCCAGCAGTTCTACACCCGGGACCACCTACGAGCAGTACTTC.

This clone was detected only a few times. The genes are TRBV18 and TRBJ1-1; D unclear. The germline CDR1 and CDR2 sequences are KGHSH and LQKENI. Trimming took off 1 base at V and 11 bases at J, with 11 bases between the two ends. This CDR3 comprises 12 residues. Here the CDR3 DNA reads TGTGCCAGCTCACCACTCCGGCAAGACGCTTTCTTT. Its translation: CASSPLRQDAFF.

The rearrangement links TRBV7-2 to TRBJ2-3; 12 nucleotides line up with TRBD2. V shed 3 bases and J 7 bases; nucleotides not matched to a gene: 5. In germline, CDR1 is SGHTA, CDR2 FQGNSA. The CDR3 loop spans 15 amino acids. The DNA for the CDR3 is TGTGCCAGCAGCTTCTGGACTAGCGGGGCTAATACGCAGTATTTT. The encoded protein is CASSFWTSGANTQYF.

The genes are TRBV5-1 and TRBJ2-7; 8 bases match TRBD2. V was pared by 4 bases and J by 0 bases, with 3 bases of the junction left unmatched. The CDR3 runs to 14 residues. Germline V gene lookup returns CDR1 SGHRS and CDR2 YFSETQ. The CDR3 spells CASSELAASYEQYF. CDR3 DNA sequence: TGCGCCAGCAGCGAACTAGCGGCCTCCTACGAGCAGTACTTC.

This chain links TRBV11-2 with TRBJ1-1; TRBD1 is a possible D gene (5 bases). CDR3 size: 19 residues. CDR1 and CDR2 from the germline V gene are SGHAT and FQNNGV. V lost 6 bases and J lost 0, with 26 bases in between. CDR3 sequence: CASRPVLGREEVLNTEAFF. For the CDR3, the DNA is TGTGCCAGCAGACCCGTGCTCGGCAGGGAGGAGGTACTGAACACTGAAGCTTTCTTT.

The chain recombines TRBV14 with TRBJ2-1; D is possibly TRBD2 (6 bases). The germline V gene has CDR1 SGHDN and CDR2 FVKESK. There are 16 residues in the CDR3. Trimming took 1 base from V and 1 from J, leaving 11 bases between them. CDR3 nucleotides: TGTGCCAGCAGCCAAGTGGGCGGGACTTCCTACAATGAGCAGTTCTTC. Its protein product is CASSQVGGTSYNEQFF.

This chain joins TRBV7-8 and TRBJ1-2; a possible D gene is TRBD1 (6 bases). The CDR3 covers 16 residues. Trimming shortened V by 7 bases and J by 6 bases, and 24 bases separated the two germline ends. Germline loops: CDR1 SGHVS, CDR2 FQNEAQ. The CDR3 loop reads CASTRRLSGQPHGYTF. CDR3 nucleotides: TGTGCCAGCACCAGACGGTTGTCGGGACAACCCCATGGCTACACCTTC.

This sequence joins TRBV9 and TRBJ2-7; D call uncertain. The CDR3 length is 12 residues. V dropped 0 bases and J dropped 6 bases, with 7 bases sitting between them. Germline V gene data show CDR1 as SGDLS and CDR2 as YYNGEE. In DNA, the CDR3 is TGTGCCAGCAGCGTAGCAGACACCGAGCAGTACTTC. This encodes CASSVADTEQYF.

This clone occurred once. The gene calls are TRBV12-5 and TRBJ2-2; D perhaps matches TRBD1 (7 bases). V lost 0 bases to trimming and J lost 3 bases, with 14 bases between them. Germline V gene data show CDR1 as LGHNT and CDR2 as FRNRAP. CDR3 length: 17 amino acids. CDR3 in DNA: TGTGCTAGTGGTTTGGTGCAGGGGGGCGGGGACACCGGGGAGCTGTTTTTT. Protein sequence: CASGLVQGGGDTGELFF. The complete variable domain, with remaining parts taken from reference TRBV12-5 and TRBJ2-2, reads DARVTQTPRHKVTEMGQEVTMRCQPILGHNTVFWYRQTMMQGLELLAYFRNRAPLDDSGMPKDRFSAEMPDATLATLKIQPSEPRDSAVYFCASGLVQGGGDTGELFFGEGSRLTVL.

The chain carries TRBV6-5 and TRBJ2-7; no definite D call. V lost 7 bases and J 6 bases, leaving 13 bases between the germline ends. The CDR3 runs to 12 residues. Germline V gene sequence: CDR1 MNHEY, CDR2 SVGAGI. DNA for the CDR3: TGTGCCAGCAACTACGGACGGGTCGAGCAGTACTTC. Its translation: CASNYGRVEQYF.

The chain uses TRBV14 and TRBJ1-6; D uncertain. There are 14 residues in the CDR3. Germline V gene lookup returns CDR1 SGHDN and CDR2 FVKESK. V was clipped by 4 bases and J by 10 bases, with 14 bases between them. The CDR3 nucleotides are TGTGCCAGCAGCCTTAACAGCGAACTCTCACCCCTCCACTTT. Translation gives CASSLNSELSPLHF.

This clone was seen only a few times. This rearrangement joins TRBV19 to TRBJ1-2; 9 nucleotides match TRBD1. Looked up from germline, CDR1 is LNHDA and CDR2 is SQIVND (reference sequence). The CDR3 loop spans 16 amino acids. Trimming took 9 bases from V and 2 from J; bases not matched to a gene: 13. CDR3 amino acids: CASTRATGTGNYGYTF. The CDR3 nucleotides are TGTGCCAGCACAAGAGCTACCGGGACAGGGAACTATGGCTACACCTTC.

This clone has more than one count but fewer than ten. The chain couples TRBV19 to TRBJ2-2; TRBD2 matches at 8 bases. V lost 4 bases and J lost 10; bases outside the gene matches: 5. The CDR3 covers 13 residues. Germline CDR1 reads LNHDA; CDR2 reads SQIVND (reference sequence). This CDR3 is CASSRTSGAELFF. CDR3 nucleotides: TGTGCCAGTAGTAGAACTAGCGGAGCGGAGCTGTTTTTT.

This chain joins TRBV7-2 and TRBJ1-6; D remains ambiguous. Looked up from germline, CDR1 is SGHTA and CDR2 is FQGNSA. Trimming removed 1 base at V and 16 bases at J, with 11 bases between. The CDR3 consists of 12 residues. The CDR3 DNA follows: TGTGCCAGCAGCTTAGGATCGGCTGAGCTCCACTTT. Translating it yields CASSLGSAELHF.

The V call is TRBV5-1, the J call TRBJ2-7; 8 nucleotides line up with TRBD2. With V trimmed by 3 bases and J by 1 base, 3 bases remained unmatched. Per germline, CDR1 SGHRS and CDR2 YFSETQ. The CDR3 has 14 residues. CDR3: CASSSTGGSYEQYF. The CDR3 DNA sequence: TGCGCCAGCAGCTCCACGGGGGGGTCCTACGAGCAGTACTTC.

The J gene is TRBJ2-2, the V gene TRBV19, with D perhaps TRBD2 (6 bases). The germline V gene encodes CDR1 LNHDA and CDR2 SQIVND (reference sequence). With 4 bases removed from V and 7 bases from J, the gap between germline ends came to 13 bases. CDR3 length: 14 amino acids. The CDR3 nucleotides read TGTGCCAGTAGTAATGGGGGGATTATCGGGGAGCTGTTTTTT. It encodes CASSNGGIIGELFF.

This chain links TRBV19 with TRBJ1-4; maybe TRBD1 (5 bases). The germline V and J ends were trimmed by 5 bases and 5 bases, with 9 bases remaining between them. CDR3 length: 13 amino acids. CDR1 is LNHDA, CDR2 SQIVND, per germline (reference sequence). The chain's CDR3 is CASSPRDNEKLFF. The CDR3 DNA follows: TGTGCCAGTAGTCCCCGGGACAATGAAAAACTGTTTTTT. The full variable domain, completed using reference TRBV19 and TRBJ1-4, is DGGITQSPKYLFRKEGQNVTLSCEQNLNHDAMYWYRQDPGQGLRLIYYSQIVNDFQKGDIAEGYSVSREKKESFPLTVTSAQKNPTAFYLCASSPRDNEKLFFGSGTQLSVL.

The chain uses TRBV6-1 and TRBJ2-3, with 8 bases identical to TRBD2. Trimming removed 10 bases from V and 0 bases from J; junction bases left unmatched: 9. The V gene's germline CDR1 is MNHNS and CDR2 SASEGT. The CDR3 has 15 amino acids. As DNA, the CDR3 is TGTGCCACCGATAGTCCTAGCGGGAGCACAGATACGCAGTATTTT. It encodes CATDSPSGSTDTQYF.

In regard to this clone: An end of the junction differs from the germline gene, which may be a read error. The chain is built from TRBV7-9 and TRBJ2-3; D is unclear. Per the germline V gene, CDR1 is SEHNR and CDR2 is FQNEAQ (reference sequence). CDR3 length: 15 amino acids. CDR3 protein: CASSVVAHSGDTLYF. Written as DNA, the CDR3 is TGTGCCAGCAGCGTAGTTGCACATTCAGGAGATACGCTGTATTTT. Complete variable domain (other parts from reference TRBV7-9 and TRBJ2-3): DTGVSQNPRHKITKRGQNVTFRCDPISEHNRLYWYRQTLGQGPEFLTYFQNEAQLEKSRLLSDRFSAERPKGSFSTLEIQRTEQGDSAMYLCASSVVAHSGDTLYFGPGTRLTVL.